A single TCR beta chain is shown here with its context. Its specificity is unknown. This specimen belongs to a study of CD8 T cells in Susac syndrome. Study-wide results and limits: The study recognized that the number of individuals in its TCR sequencing and HLA analysis was relatively small.

V lost 4 bases to trimming and J lost 1 base, with 10 bases between them. This CDR3 region has 14 residues. Germline CDR1 is MDHEN and CDR2 is SYDVKM. When the RNA was reverse transcribed, random hexamers were used with an input of about 0.5 to 1 ug. MiXCR was run by TCRdb on the immunoSEQ multiplex PCR reads, yielding one entry per CDR3 protein. Of about 210,000 distinct CDR3 sequences in the sample, more than 85% were seen once. The genes are TRBV28 and TRBJ1-2; D remains ambiguous. Sequenced material: CD4+ T cells from PBMCs. The origin of this receptor is a human donor with multiple sclerosis. CDR3 sequence: CASSSSPINYGYTF. The CDR3 DNA follows: TGTGCCAGCAGTTCCAGTCCCATTAACTATGGCTACACCTTC.